The 21 T cell receptor beta chains below were found in one sample sequenced in a study of beta chain features in type 1 diabetes. Reverse transcription of all isolated RNA meant that expressed TCRB transcripts were sequenced. This table comes from immunoSEQ multiplex PCR, and its TCRdb copy is limited to in-frame clones, with some not included. The table lists approximately 140,000 clones, about 9.7% of them singletons. Sequencing was done on a sample of central memory CD4+ T cells from blood. Source of these receptors: a woman between 35 and 50 years old in good health.

This clone appeared a few times. This chain uses TRBV6-6 with TRBJ2-5, with TRBD1 as a possible D gene (6 bases). The CDR3 sequence is 14 residues long. The germline V gene has CDR1 MNHNY and CDR2 SVGAGI (reference sequence). V dropped 6 bases and J dropped 4 bases, with 15 bases sitting between them. The CDR3 spells CASRYPGAGETQYF. The CDR3 DNA sequence: TGTGCCAGCAGATACCCAGGGGCCGGAGAGACCCAGTACTTC.

This clone was seen a few times. The chain employs TRBV11-3 and TRBJ2-1, with 9 nucleotides matching TRBD1. CDR1 SGHNT and CDR2 YENEEA come from the germline V gene. After removal of 6 bases from V and 6 bases from J, the junction contained 3 bases not matched to a gene. This CDR3 is built from 13 residues. The CDR3 sequence is CASRKTGGNEQFF. In nucleotides, the CDR3 is TGTGCCAGCAGGAAGACAGGGGGCAATGAGCAGTTCTTC.

V and J are TRBV11-2 and TRBJ2-5; D is unclear. V lost 3 bases, J lost 4 bases, and 9 bases lay in between. The germline CDR1 and CDR2 sequences are SGHAT and FQNNGV. CDR3 length: 13 amino acids. As DNA, the CDR3 is TGTGCCAGCAGCTTTGGCGGATTAGAGACCCAGTACTTC. Its protein is CASSFGGLETQYF.

This clone was seen only a few times. The chain recombines TRBV15 with TRBJ2-5; tentative D call: TRBD1 (5 bases). The V and J ends lost 5 bases and 5 bases respectively, with 15 bases between them. The CDR3 loop spans 14 amino acids. Per the germline V gene, CDR1 is LNHNV and CDR2 is YYDKDF (reference sequence). The CDR3 spells CATSGQVGGETQYF. CDR3 nucleotides: TGTGCCACCAGCGGACAAGTTGGTGGGGAGACCCAGTACTTC. The whole variable domain, remainder taken from reference TRBV15 and TRBJ2-5, is DAMVIQNPRYQVTQFGKPVTLSCSQTLNHNVMYWYQQKSSQAPKLLFHYYDKDFNNEADTPDNFQSRRPNTSFCFLDIRSPGLGDTAMYLCATSGQVGGETQYFGPGTRLLVL.

The rearrangement links TRBV6-1 to TRBJ2-5; 10 bases agree with TRBD1. Germline V lookup: CDR1 MNHNS, CDR2 SASEGT. The CDR3 length is 17 residues. J gave up 5 bases and V 2 bases, and 11 bases lay outside the gene matches. CDR3 amino acids: CASSEQPPGQGTETQYF. Written as DNA, the CDR3 is TGTGCCAGCAGTGAACAACCCCCGGGACAGGGGACGGAGACCCAGTACTTC.

This clone was seen only a few times. V is TRBV6-6 and J is TRBJ2-4; 7 bases fit TRBD2. Germline trimming cut 2 bases from V and 8 bases from J; bases unmatched to any gene: 3. Germline values: CDR1 MNHNY, CDR2 SVGAGI (reference sequence). There are 13 residues in the CDR3. The CDR3 nucleotides are TGTGCCAGCAGTTACGCAGGGAGGGACATTCAGTACTTC. Protein sequence: CASSYAGRDIQYF.

Many counts were recorded for this clone. This chain uses TRBV5-4 with TRBJ2-7; TRBD1 might be the D (5 bases). This CDR3 spans 13 amino acids. Germline loops: CDR1 SGHNT, CDR2 YYREEE (reference sequence). With 4 bases removed from V and 7 bases from J, the gap between germline ends came to 15 bases. The CDR3, as DNA: TGTGCCAGCAGCCCCCCAGGGATTGAGGAGCAGTACTTC. Translating gives CASSPPGIEEQYF. The whole variable domain, remainder taken from reference TRBV5-4 and TRBJ2-7, is ETGVTQSPTHLIKTRGQQVTLRCSSQSGHNTVSWYQQALGQGPQFIFQYYREEENGRGNFPPRFSGLQFPNYSSELNVNALELDDSALYLCASSPPGIEEQYFGPGTRLTVT.

V is TRBV27 and J is TRBJ2-7, with 9 bases identical to TRBD1. CDR3 size: 16 residues. Germline trimming cut 6 bases from V and 3 bases from J; bases unmatched to any gene: 12. The germline V gene has CDR1 MNHEY and CDR2 SMNVEV (reference sequence). The CDR3 sequence is CASRPTRGTGHYEQYF. CDR3 in DNA: TGTGCCAGCAGACCTACCCGGGGGACAGGGCACTACGAGCAGTACTTC.

The CDR3 DNA is TGTGCCATCAGTGGGGAGGGGAACACTGAAGCTTTCTTT. This gives the protein CAISGEGNTEAFF. V gene TRBV10-3 combines with J gene TRBJ1-1; D call uncertain. The CDR3 is 13 amino acids. CDR1 is ENHRY, CDR2 SYGVKD, per germline. V was trimmed by 4 bases and J by 1 base, leaving 7 bases between them.

The chain employs TRBV10-1 and TRBJ1-5; TRBD1 might be the D (6 bases). The CDR3 covers 17 residues. Germline CDR1 and CDR2: WNHNN and SYGVQD (reference sequence). Trimming took off 5 bases at V and 1 base at J, with 18 bases between the two ends. The CDR3 loop reads CASSTPGNRESNQPQHF. DNA for the CDR3: TGCGCCAGCAGTACACCTGGGAACAGGGAGAGCAATCAGCCCCAGCATTTT.

The chain links TRBV4-3 to TRBJ1-2, with D hard to call. Germline CDR1 LGHNA, CDR2 YSLEER. The CDR3 is 14 amino acids. V dropped 0 bases and J dropped 3 bases, with 8 bases sitting between them. The CDR3 region is CASSQESGYYGYTF. The CDR3 DNA follows: TGCGCCAGCAGCCAAGAGAGCGGCTACTATGGCTACACCTTC.

The V call is TRBV4-3, the J call TRBJ2-7; D uncertain. The V gene's germline CDR1 is LGHNA and CDR2 YSLEER. The CDR3 spans 13 residues. V gave up 2 bases and J gave up 3 bases, with 8 bases separating them. The CDR3 nucleotides are TGCGCCAGCAGCCAAAGGAGAAACTACGAGCAGTACTTC. Amino acids: CASSQRRNYEQYF.

This clone was picked up many times. The rearrangement joins TRBV7-2 to TRBJ2-1; 9 bases match TRBD1. V was pared by 5 bases and J by 6 bases, with 5 bases of the junction left unmatched. The CDR3 consists of 14 residues. Germline V lookup: CDR1 SGHTA, CDR2 FQGNSA. The CDR3 sequence: CASSAGQGTNEQFF. Here the CDR3 DNA reads TGTGCCAGCAGCGCCGGACAGGGGACCAATGAGCAGTTCTTC.

This clone has just a few counts. The chain is built from TRBV7-9 and TRBJ1-2, with 9 bases identical to TRBD1. Trimming took 5 bases from V and 1 from J; bases not matched to a gene: 5. Germline values: CDR1 SEHNR, CDR2 FQNEAQ (reference sequence). The length of the CDR3 is 15 residues. CDR3 sequence (DNA): TGTGCCAGCAGCCCTCGGACAGGGGTTAACTATGGCTACACCTTC. It codes for CASSPRTGVNYGYTF.

V and J are TRBV7-2 and TRBJ2-5; a possible D gene is TRBD2 (6 bases). V was cut by 5 bases and J by 4 bases, with 17 bases left in between. Germline CDR1 is SGHTA and CDR2 is FQGNSA. The CDR3 sequence is 15 residues long. The CDR3 DNA reads as TGTGCCAGCAGCCGCGGGCCCCAGGGAGGAGAGACCCAGTACTTC. As protein: CASSRGPQGGETQYF. Using reference TRBV7-2 and TRBJ2-5 for the parts outside the CDR3, the full variable domain is GAGVSQSPSNKVTEKGKDVELRCDPISGHTALYWYRQSLGQGLEFLIYFQGNSAPDKSGLPSDRFSAERTGGSVSTLTIQRTQQEDSAVYLCASSRGPQGGETQYFGPGTRLLVL.

In its sample, this clone was seen a few times. This chain uses TRBV15 with TRBJ1-5; TRBD1 might be the D (5 bases). The ends were cut back, 5 bases at V and 0 bases at J, with 17 bases in the middle. Germline V CDR1 and CDR2: LNHNV, YYDKDF (reference sequence). The CDR3 length is 17 residues. The CDR3 nucleotides are TGTGCCACCAGCCTGGGAAGCGGGGGGGATAGCAATCAGCCCCAGCATTTT. This codes for CATSLGSGGDSNQPQHF. Filled out from reference TRBV15 and TRBJ1-5, the complete variable domain reads DAMVIQNPRYQVTQFGKPVTLSCSQTLNHNVMYWYQQKSSQAPKLLFHYYDKDFNNEADTPDNFQSRRPNTSFCFLDIRSPGLGDTAMYLCATSLGSGGDSNQPQHFGDGTRLSIL.

The chain links TRBV5-1 to TRBJ1-5; 8 bases are a match to TRBD1. Per the germline V gene, CDR1 is SGHRS and CDR2 is YFSETQ. V lost 2 bases, J lost 2 bases, and 9 bases stayed unmatched. This CDR3 has 17 amino acids. The CDR3 nucleotides read TGCGCCAGCAGCTTTTCTCCCGGGACAGGTGGCAATCAGCCCCAGCATTTT. As protein: CASSFSPGTGGNQPQHF. Filled out from reference TRBV5-1 and TRBJ1-5, the complete variable domain reads KAGVTQTPRYLIKTRGQQVTLSCSPISGHRSVSWYQQTPGQGLQFLFEYFSETQRNKGNFPGRFSGRQFSNSRSEMNVSTLELGDSALYLCASSFSPGTGGNQPQHFGDGTRLSIL.

This clone has a handful of counts. The chain joins TRBV5-4 to TRBJ2-5, with TRBD1 matching 11 bases. V lost 4 bases to trimming and J lost 3 bases; unmatched junction nucleotides: 5. The CDR3 runs to 15 residues. Germline lookup yields CDR1 SGHNT and CDR2 YYREEE (reference sequence). DNA for the CDR3: TGTGCCAGCAGCAGCGGGGACAGGGGGAAAGAGACCCAGTACTTC. The encoded protein is CASSSGDRGKETQYF.

This clone has a handful of counts. The gene calls are TRBV5-1 and TRBJ1-1, with D possibly TRBD1 on 5 matching bases. This CDR3 contains 15 residues. Germline lookup yields CDR1 SGHRS and CDR2 YFSETQ. V was trimmed by 4 bases and J by 1 base, leaving 14 bases between them. The CDR3 is CASSVTGIANTEAFF. The CDR3 DNA reads as TGCGCCAGCAGCGTAACAGGTATCGCGAACACTGAAGCTTTCTTT.

This clone was counted only a few times. The V and J genes are TRBV5-6 and TRBJ1-2, with 11 bases lining up with TRBD1. CDR1 is SGHDT, CDR2 YYEEEE, per germline. The CDR3 covers 16 residues. J gave up 4 bases and V 6 bases, and 11 bases lay outside the gene matches. The CDR3 DNA is TGTGCCAGCAACATCCTCCGGGACAGGGGGGGCTATGGCTACACCTTC. It yields the protein CASNILRDRGGYGYTF.

The rearrangement joins TRBV19 to TRBJ2-5; TRBD1 aligns across 8 bases. The V segment lost 5 bases and the J segment 5 bases; nucleotides outside the gene matches: 10. This CDR3 comprises 15 residues. Germline CDR1 and CDR2: LNHDA and SQIVND (reference sequence). CDR3 region: CASSQTGARSETQYF. CDR3 in DNA: TGTGCCAGTAGTCAGACAGGGGCACGGTCGGAGACCCAGTACTTC.